This T cell receptor beta chain was found in a study of CD8 T cells in acute hepatitis C reinfection (dated by TCRdb to the early 2020s). Study-wide context: This study examined the TCRbeta repertoire of CD8+ T cells that recognize the HCV NS3-1073 epitope, both during acute infection and after viral clearance. Paired acute and follow-up samples were contributed by four spontaneous resolvers. General conclusions and limits of the study: All groups showed preferential use of the TRBV04 and TRBV06 gene families, a pattern that overrepresentation in the naive pool did not explain. Diversity in the NS3-1073 specific repertoires was high, and no significant differences in diversity emerged among acute resolver, follow-up resolver and acute chronic samples. CDR3 sequences shared with other epitopes were rare, and differing sequencing approaches may have limited exact matching. Approximately twelve public clonotypes were identified irrespective of outcome, and one of the public clonotypes used V04-02/J02-02. Because bulk sequencing covered only the TCRbeta chain, the alphabeta pairing of the public clonotypes could not be determined. No follow-up repertoires were available for chronically infected subjects, since NS3-1073 specific cells were too rare to be sorted.

The FACS-sorted cells had their genomic DNA extracted, and the commercial immunoSEQ service was used to sequence the TCRbeta chains. The authors' analysis ran thus. ImmunoSEQ Analyzer software v3.0 and R v3.5.1 were used to analyze the repertoire data. Sequences containing stop codons or out-of-frame rearrangements were removed, so only productive rearrangements were analyzed. Simpson diversity, Shannon entropy, CDR3 length and nucleotide addition metrics were obtained from the sequencing provider. Based on frequency, clonotypes were placed into dominant, sub-dominant, low or lowest abundance groups, and clonotypes under 0.1% were left out of most analyses. A CDR3 amino acid clonotype was called public when found in at least two subjects at a cumulative frequency of at least 0.5%. TCRdb took over this immuneACCESS table, retaining in-frame rearrangements with V and J assigned. Such tables are incomplete; in checked studies, under half of the missing clones stem from an unresolved V gene, and the remainder is unexplained. For V, J and clone size, that table is used; D and trimming come from the DNA. The sample table holds approximately 40,000 clones, of which approximately 85% were seen once. The ten largest clones add up to approximately 9.9% of the sample.

The CDR3, cysteine through phenylalanine, is 13 amino acids long. Only CDR3 DNA is held: 39 bases, read in frame from base 1. For CDR1 and CDR2, the germline V gene (reference sequence) lists MNHEY and SMNVEV. The V and J ends are trimmed by 3 bases and 5 bases, leaving 10 bases between them. Of note for this clone: Its specific antigen is unknown. Base qualities are not at hand, and no much larger clone is one base apart.

The sample's time point label is to be understood as: naive CD8 control sorted from an acute-time-point sample. Enrolled in the Montreal Hepatitis C Cohort (HEPCO) in Canada, the donors were people who inject drugs, and these donors were followed every 3 months. Acute primary HCV infection was defined by a positive HCV RNA or antibody test following a negative test within the previous 24 weeks. CD3, CD8 and CD45RO antibodies were used for surface staining, and dead cells were excluded with an aqua fixable dye. Under 10 spontaneous resolvers, defined by HCV RNA clearance within 24 weeks, were included in the cohort. Once thawed from cryostorage, peripheral blood mononuclear cells underwent negative selection via the MACS CD8+ T cell Isolation Kit to obtain CD8+ T cells. Sorting of the cells was done on a BD FACSAria II cell sorter.

The sample was naive CD8+ T cells from PBMCs. The cell subset or site label corresponds to: sorted total naive CD45RO-negative CD8+ T cells. The V and J genes are TRBV27 and TRBJ1-1, with no confidently assigned D gene. The source is a woman between 18 and 29 years old who spontaneously cleared hepatitis C infection. The CDR3 in this case is CASSFLPPTEAFF. The sequenced DNA: TGTGCCAGCAGTTTTCTGCCCCCTACTGAAGCTTTCTTT.